This T cell receptor beta chain was sequenced for a study of Ad26.COV2.S vaccination and SARS-CoV-2 variants. Study-wide context: The authors gave Ad26.COV2.S intramuscularly, either once or twice 56 days apart.

As concerns this clone: Its antigen is currently unknown.

Sequenced by immunoSEQ multiplex PCR; TCRdb stores in-frame clones only, minus some. This sample has 250,000 or so clones, with about 83% found just once. Specified treatment: about 20 received Ad26.COV2.S at low or high dose, single or two shots; several received placebo; per-sample allocation not given. Collection of the samples took place on day 63 after the first injection of vaccine or placebo. Vaccine was an Ad26 vector expressing Wuhan-strain SARS-CoV-2 spike. Broader study findings: Measurements of TCR breadth and depth may have given underestimates of the total T cell responses.

This CDR3 is 15 amino acids long. Trimming took 4 bases from V and 1 from J; bases not matched to a gene: 7. Germline V gene lookup returns CDR1 SGHNT and CDR2 YYREEE (reference sequence). The source is a person between 18 and 65 years old who received the Ad26.COV2.S COVID-19 vaccine or a placebo. The source material was peripheral blood, sampled in a trial of Ad26.COV2.S vaccine versus placebo. V gene TRBV5-4 combines with J gene TRBJ1-1; 7 bases align to TRBD1. Here the CDR3 reads CASSQGGPGNTEAFF. Written as DNA, the CDR3 is TGTGCCAGCAGCCAGGGGGGTCCTGGGAACACTGAAGCTTTCTTT.